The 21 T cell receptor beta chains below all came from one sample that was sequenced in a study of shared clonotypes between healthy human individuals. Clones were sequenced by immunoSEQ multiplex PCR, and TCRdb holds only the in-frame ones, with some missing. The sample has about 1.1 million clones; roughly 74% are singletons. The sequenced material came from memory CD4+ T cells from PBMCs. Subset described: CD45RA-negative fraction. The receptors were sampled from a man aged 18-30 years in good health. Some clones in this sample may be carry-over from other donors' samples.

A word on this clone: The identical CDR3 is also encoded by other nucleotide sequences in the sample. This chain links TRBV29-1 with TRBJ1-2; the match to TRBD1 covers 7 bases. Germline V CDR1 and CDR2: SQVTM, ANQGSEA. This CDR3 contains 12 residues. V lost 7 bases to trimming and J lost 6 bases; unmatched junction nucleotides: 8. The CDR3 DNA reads TGCAGCGCCCCGGGCCAGGGGGATGGCTACACCTTC. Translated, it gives CSAPGQGDGYTF. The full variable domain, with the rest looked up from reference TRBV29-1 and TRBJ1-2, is SAVISQKPSRDICQRGTSLTIQCQVDSQVTMMFWYRQQPGQSLTLIATANQGSEATYESGFVIDKFPISRPNLTFSTLTVSNMSPEDSSIYLCSAPGQGDGYTFGSGTRLTVV.

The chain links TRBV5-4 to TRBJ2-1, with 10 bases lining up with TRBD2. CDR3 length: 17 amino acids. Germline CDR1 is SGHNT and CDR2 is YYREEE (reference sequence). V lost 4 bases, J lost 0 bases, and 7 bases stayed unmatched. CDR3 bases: TGTGCCAGCAGCAGCCCGAGCGGGGGGGGCTCCTACAATGAGCAGTTCTTC. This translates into CASSSPSGGGSYNEQFF.

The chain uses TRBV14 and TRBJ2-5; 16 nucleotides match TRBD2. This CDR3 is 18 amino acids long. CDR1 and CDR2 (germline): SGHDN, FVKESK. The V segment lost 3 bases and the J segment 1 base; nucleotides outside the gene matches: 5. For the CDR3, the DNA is TGTGCCAGCAGCCAGCCCGGGACTAGCGGGAGGGCCCAAGAGACCCAGTACTTC. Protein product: CASSQPGTSGRAQETQYF.

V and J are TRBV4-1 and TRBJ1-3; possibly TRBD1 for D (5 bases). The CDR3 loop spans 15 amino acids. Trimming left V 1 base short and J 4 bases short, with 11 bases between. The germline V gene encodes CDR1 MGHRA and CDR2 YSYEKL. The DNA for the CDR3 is TGCGCCAGCAGCCAAGTCAGGGCAGCCGGAAACACCATATATTTT. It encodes CASSQVRAAGNTIYF.

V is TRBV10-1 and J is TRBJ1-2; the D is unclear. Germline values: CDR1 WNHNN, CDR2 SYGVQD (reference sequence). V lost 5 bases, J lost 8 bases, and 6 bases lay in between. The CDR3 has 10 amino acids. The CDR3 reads CASSTGGYTF. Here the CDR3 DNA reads TGCGCCAGCAGTACTGGGGGCTACACCTTC.

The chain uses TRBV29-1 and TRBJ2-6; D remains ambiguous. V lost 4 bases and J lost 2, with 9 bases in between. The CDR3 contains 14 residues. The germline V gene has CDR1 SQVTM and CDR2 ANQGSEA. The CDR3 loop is CSVVGAPGANVLTF. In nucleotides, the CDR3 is TGCAGCGTTGTGGGCGCCCCTGGGGCCAACGTCCTGACTTTC.

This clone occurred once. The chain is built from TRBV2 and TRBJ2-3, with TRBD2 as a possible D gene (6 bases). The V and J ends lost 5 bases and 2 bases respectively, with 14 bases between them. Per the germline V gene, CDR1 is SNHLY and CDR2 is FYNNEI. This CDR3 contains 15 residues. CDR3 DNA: TGTGCCAGCAGTAGGGACTCGAAAGTCACAGATACGCAGTATTTT. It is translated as CASSRDSKVTDTQYF.

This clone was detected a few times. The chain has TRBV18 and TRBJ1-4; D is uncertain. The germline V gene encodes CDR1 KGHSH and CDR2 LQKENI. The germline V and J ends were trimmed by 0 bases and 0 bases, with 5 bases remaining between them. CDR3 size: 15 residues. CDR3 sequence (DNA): TGTGCCAGCTCACCACCTACCTCAACTAATGAAAAACTGTTTTTT. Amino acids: CASSPPTSTNEKLFF.

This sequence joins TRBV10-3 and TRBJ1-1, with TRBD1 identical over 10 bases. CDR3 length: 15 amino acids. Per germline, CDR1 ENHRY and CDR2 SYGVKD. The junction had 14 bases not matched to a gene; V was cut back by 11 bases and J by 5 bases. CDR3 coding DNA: TGTGCCGTCCGGCGGGACAGGGGTGTTACAACTGAAGCTTTCTTT. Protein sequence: CAVRRDRGVTTEAFF.

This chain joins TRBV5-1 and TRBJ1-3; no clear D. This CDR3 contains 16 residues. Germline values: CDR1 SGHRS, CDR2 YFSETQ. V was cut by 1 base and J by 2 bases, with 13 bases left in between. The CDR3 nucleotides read TGCGCCAGCAGCTTGCAAGGCCAGGTGCCTGGAAACACCATATATTTT. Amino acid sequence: CASSLQGQVPGNTIYF.

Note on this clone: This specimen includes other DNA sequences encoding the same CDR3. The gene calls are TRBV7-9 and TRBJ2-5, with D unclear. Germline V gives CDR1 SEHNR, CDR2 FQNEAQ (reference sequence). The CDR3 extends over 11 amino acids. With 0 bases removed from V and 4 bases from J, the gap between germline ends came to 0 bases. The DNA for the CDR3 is TGTGCCAGCAGCTTAGCAGAGACCCAGTACTTC. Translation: CASSLAETQYF.

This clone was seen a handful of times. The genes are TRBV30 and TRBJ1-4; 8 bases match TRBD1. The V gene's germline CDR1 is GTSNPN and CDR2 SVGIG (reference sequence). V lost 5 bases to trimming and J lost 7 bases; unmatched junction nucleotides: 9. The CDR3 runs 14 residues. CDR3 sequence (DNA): TGTGCCTGGGACCCGGGACAGGAGGGTGAAAAACTGTTTTTT. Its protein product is CAWDPGQEGEKLFF.

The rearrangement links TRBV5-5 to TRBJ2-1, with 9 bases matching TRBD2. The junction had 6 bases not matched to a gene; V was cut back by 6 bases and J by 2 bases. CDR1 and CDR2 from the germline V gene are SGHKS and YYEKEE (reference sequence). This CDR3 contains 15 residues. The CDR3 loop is CASTATSGPYNEQFF. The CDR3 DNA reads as TGTGCCAGCACCGCGACTAGCGGCCCCTACAATGAGCAGTTCTTC.

The CDR3 sequence: CASSPERPRETQYF. The CDR3 DNA follows: TGCGCCAGCAGCCCGGAGCGGCCTCGCGAGACCCAGTACTTC. The chain carries TRBV5-1 and TRBJ2-5; weak D call: TRBD2 (5 bases). From germline, CDR1 is SGHRS and CDR2 YFSETQ. CDR3 length equals 14 residues. The ends were cut back, 4 bases at V and 5 bases at J, with 15 bases in the middle.

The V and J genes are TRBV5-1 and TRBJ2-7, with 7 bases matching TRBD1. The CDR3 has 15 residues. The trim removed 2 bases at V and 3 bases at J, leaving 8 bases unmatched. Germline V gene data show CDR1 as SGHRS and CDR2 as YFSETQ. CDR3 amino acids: CASSFLPAGGYEQYF. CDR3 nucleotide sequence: TGCGCCAGCAGCTTCCTCCCTGCAGGGGGCTACGAGCAGTACTTC.

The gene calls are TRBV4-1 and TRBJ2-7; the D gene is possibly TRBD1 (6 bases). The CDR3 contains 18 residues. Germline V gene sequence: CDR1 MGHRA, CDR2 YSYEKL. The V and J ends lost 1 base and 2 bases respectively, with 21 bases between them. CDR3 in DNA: TGCGCCAGCAGCCAAGCGCCCCAGGGGATTGAGAAACCCTACGAGCAGTACTTC. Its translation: CASSQAPQGIEKPYEQYF.

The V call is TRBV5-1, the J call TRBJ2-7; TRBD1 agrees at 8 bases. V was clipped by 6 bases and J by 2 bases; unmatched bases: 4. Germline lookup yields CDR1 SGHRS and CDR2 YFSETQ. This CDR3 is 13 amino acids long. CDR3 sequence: CASNTGGTYEQYF. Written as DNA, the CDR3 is TGCGCCAGCAATACAGGGGGGACCTACGAGCAGTACTTC. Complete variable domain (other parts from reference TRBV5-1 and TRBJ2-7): KAGVTQTPRYLIKTRGQQVTLSCSPISGHRSVSWYQQTPGQGLQFLFEYFSETQRNKGNFPGRFSGRQFSNSRSEMNVSTLELGDSALYLCASNTGGTYEQYFGPGTRLTVT.

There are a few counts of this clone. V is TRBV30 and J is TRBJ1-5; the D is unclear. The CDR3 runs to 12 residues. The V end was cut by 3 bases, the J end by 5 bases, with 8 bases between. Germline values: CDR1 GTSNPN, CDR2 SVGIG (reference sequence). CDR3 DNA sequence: TGTGCCTGGAGAGGGAGCCATCAGCCCCAGCATTTT. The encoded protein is CAWRGSHQPQHF.

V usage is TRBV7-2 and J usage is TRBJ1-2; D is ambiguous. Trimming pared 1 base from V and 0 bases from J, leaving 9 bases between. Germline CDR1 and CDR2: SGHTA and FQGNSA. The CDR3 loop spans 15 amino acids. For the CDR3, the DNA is TGTGCCAGCAGCTTAGACGGCGGGTCTAACTATGGCTACACCTTC. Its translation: CASSLDGGSNYGYTF.

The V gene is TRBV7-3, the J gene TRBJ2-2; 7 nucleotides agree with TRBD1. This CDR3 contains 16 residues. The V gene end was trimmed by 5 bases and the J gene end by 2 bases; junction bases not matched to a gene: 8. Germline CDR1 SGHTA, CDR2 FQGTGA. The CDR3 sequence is CASSLRDSFNTGELFF. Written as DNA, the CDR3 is TGTGCCAGCAGCCTCCGGGACAGCTTTAACACCGGGGAGCTGTTTTTT.

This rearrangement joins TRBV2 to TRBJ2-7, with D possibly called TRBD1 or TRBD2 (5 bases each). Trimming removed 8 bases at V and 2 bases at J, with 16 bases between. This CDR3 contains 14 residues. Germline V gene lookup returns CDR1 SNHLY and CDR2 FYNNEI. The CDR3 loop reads CASGVGRRTYEQYF. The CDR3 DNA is TGTGCCAGCGGCGTGGGACGGAGGACCTACGAGCAGTACTTC.